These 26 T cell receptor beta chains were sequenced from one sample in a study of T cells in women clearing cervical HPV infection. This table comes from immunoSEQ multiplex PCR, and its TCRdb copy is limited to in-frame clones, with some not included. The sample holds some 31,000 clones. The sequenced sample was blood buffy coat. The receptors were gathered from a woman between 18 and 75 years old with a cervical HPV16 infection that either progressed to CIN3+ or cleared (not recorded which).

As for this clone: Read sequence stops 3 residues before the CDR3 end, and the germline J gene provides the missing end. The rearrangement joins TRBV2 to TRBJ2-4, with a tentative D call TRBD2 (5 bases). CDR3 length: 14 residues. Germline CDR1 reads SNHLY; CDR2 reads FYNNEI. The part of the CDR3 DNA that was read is TGTGCCAACCGCCACCTAAGCGGCGAAGAGACT. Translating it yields CANRHLSGEET. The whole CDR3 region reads CANRHLSGEETQYF. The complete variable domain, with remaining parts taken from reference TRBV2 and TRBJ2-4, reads EPEVTQTPSHQVTQMGQEVILRCVPISNHLYFYWYRQILGQKVEFLVSFYNNEISEKSEIFDDQFSVERPDGSNFTLKIRSTKLEDSAMYFCANRHLSGEETQYFGAGTRLSVL.

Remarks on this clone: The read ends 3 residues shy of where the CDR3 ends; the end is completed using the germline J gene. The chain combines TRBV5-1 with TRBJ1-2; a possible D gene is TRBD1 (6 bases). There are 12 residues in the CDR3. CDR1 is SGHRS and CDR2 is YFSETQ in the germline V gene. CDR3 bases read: TGCGCCAGCAGCTTGGTAGGGACAGGC. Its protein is CASSLVGTG. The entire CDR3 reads CASSLVGTGYTF.

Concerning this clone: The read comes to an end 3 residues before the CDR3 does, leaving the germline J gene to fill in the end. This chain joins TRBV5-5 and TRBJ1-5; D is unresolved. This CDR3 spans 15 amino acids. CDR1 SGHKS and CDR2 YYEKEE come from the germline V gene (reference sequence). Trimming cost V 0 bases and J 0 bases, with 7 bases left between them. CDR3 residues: CASSLAGYSNQPQHF. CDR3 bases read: TGTGCCAGCAGCTTGGCCGGGTATAGCAATCAGCCC.

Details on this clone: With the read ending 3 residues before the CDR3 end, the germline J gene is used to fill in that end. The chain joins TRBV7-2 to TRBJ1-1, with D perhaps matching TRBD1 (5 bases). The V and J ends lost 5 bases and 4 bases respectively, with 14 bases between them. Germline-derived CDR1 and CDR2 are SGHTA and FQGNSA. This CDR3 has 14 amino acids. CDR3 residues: CASSLGVGVTEAFF. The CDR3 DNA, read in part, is TGTGCCAGCAGCCTAGGGGTCGGGGTCACTGAA.

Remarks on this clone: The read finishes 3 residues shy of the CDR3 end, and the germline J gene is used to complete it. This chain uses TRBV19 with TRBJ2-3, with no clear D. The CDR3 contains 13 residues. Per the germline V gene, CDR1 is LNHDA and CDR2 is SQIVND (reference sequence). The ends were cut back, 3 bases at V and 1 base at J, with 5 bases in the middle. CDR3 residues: CASSITGTDTQYF. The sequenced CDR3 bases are TGTGCCAGTAGTATCACGGGCACAGATACG.

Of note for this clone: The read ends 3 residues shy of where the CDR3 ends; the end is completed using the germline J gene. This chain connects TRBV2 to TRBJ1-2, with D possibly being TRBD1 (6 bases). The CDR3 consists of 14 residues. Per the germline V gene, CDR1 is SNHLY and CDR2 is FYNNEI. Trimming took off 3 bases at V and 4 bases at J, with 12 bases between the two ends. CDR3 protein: CASSEEGGGYGYTF. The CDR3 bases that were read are TGTGCCAGCAGTGAGGAAGGAGGGGGCTATGGC.

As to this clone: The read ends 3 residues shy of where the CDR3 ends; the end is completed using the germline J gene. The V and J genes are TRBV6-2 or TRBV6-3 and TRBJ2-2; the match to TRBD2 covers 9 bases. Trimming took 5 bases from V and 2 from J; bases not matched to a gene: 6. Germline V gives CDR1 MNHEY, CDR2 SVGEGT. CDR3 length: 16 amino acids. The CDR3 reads CASSTQREVNTGELFF. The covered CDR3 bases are TGTGCCAGCAGTACACAGCGGGAGGTAAACACCGGGGAG.

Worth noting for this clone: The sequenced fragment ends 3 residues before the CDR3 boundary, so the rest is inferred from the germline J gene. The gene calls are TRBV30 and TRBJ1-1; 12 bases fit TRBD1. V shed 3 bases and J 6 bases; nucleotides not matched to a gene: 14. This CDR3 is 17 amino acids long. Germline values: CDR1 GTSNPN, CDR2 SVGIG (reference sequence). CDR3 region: CAWSTGWGQGASAEAFF. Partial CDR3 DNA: TGTGCCTGGAGCACGGGATGGGGACAGGGGGCGTCGGCTGAA.

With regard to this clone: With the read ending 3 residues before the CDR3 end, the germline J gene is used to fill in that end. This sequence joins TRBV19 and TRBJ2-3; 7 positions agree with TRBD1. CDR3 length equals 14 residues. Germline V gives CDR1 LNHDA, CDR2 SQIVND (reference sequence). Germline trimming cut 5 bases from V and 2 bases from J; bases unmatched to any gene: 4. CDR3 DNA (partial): TGTGCCAGTAGTTCTGGACAGGCCACAGATACG. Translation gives CASSSGQATDT. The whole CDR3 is CASSSGQATDTQYF.

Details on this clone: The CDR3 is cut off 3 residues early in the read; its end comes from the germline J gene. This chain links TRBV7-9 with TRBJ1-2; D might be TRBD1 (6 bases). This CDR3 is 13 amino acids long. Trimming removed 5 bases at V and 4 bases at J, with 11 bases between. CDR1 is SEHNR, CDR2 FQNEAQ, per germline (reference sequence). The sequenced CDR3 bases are TGTGCCAGCAGCGCCACAGGGTTCTATGGC. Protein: CASSATGFYG. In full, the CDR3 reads CASSATGFYGYTF.

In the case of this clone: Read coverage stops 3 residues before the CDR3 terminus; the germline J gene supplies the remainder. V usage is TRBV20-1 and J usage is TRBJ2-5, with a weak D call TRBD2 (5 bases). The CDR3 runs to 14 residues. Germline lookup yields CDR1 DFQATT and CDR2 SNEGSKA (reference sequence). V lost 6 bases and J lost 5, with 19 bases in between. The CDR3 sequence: CSAPSIASGETQYF. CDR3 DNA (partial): TGCAGTGCCCCTAGCATCGCATCCGGGGAGACC.

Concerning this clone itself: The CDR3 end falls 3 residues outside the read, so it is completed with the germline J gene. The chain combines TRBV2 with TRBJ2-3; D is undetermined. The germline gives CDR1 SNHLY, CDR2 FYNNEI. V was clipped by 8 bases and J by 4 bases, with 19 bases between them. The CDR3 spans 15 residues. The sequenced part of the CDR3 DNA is TGTGCCAGCCGCGAGATACCCACTTTCCCAGATACG. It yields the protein CASREIPTFPDT. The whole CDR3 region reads CASREIPTFPDTQYF.

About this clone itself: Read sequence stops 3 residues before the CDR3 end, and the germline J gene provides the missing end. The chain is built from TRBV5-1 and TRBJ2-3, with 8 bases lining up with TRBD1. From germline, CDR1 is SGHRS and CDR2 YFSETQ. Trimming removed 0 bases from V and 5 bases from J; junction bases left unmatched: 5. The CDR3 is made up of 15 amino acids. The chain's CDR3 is CASSLGTGYKDTQYF. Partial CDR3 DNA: TGCGCCAGCAGCTTGGGGACAGGGTATAAAGATACG. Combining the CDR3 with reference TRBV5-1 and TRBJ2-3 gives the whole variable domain KAGVTQTPRYLIKTRGQQVTLSCSPISGHRSVSWYQQTPGQGLQFLFEYFSETQRNKGNFPGRFSGRQFSNSRSEMNVSTLELGDSALYLCASSLGTGYKDTQYFGPGTRLTVL.

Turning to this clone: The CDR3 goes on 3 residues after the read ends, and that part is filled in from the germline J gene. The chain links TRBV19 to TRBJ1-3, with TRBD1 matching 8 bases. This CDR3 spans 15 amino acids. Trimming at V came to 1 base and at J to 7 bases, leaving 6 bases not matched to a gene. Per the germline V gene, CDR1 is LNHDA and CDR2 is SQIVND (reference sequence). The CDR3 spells CASSIGRGRGNTIYF. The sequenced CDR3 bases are TGTGCCAGTAGTATAGGCAGGGGGCGCGGGAACACC.

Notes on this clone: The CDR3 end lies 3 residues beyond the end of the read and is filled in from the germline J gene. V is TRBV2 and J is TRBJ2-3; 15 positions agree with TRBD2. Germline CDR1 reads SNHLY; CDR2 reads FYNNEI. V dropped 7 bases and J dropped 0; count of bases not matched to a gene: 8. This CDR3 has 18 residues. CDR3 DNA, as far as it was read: TGTGCCAGCACTTATTCAGGACTAGCGGGGGGGAGCACAGATACG. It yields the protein CASTYSGLAGGSTDT. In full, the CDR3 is CASTYSGLAGGSTDTQYF.

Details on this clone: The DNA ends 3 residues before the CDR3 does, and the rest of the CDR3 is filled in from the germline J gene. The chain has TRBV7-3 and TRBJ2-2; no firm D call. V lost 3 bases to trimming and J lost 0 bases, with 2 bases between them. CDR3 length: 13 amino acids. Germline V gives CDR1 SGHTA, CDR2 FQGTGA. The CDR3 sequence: CASSFANTGELFF. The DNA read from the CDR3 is TGTGCCAGCAGCTTCGCGAACACCGGGGAG.

CDR3 DNA, as far as it was read: TGCAGTGCTAGCCGGGGGAAGGGAAATGAG. Translating it yields CSASRGKGNE. From start to end, the CDR3 is CSASRGKGNEQFF. The chain employs TRBV20-1 and TRBJ2-1, with a weak D call TRBD2 (6 bases). The read is 3 residues too short to cover the CDR3 end, so that end is filled in from the germline J gene. Germline V lookup: CDR1 DFQATT, CDR2 SNEGSKA (reference sequence). The CDR3 extends over 13 amino acids. The V end was cut by 3 bases, the J end by 7 bases, with 13 bases between.

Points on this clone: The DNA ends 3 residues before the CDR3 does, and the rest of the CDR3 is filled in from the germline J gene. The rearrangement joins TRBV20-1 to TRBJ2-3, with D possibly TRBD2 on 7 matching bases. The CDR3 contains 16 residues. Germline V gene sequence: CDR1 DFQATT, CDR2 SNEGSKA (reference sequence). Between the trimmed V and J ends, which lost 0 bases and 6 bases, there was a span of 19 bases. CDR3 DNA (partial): TGCAGTGCTAGAGATCCGGGCGGGGGCCCCGCGGATACG. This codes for CSARDPGGGPADT. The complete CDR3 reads CSARDPGGGPADTQYF.

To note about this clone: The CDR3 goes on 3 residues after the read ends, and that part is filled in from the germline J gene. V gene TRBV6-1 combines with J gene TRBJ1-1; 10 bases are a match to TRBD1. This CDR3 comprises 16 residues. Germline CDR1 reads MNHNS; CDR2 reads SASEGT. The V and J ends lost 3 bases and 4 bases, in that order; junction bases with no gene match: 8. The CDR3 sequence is CASSEGTGVGGTEAFF. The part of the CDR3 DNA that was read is TGTGCCAGCAGTGAGGGGACAGGGGTTGGTGGCACTGAA.

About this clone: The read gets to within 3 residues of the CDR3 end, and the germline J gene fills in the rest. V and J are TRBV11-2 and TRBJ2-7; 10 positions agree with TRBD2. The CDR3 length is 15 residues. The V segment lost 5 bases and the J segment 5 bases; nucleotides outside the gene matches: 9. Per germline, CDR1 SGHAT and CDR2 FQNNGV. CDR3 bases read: TGTGCCAGCAGCCCGAGACTAGCGGGTCAGCACGAG. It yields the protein CASSPRLAGQHE. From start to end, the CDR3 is CASSPRLAGQHEQYF.

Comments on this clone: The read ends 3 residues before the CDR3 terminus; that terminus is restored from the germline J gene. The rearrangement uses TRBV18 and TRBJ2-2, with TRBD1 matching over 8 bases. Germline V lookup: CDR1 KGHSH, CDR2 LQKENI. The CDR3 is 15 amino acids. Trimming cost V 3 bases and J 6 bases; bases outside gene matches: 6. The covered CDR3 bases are TGTGCCAGCTCACCTAACAGGGGGTTCGCCGGGGAG. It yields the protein CASSPNRGFAGE. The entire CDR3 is CASSPNRGFAGELFF.

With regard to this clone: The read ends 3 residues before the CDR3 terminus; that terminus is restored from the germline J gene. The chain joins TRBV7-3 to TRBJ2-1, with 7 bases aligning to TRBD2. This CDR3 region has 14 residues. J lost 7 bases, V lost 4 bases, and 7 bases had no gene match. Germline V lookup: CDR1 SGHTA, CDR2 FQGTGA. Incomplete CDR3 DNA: TGTGCCAGCAGCTCGCAGCGGGGTCGTAATGAG. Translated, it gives CASSSQRGRNE. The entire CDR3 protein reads CASSSQRGRNEQFF.

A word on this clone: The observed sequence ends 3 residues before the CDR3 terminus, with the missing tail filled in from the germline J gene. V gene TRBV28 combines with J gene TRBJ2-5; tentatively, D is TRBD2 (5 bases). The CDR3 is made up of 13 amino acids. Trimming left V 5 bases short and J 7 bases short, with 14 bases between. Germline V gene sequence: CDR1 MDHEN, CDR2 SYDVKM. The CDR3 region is CASSMDFLGTQYF. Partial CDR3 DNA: TGTGCCAGCAGTATGGACTTTTTAGGGACC.

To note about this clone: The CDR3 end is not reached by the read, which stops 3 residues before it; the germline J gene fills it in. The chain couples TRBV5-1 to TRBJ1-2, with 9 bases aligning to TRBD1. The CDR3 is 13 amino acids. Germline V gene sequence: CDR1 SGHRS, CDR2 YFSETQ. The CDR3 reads CASSQTGGNGYTF. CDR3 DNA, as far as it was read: TGCGCCAGCAGCCAGACAGGGGGTAACGGC. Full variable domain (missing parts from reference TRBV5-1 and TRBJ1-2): KAGVTQTPRYLIKTRGQQVTLSCSPISGHRSVSWYQQTPGQGLQFLFEYFSETQRNKGNFPGRFSGRQFSNSRSEMNVSTLELGDSALYLCASSQTGGNGYTFGSGTRLTVV.

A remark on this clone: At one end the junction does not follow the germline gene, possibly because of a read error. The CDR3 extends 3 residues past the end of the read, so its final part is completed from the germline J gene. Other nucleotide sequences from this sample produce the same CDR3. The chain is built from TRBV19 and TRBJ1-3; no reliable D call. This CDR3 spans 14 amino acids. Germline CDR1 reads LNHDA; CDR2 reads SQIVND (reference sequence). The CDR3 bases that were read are TGTGCCAGTAGCCACGTCCTGATTGAAAACACA. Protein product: CASSHVLIENT. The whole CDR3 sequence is CASSHVLIENTIYF.

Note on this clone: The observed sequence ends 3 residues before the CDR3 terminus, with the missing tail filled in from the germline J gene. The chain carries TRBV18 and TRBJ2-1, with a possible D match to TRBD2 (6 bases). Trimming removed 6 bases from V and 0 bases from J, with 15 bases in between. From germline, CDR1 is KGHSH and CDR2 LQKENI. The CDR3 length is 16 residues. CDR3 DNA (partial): TGTGCCAGCTCCCGGGGGAGAGGACCCTCCTACAATGAG. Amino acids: CASSRGRGPSYNE. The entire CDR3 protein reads CASSRGRGPSYNEQFF.